What follows are 18 T cell receptor beta chains derived from one specimen sequenced in a study of T-cell reconstitution after alpha-beta-depleted transplantation in children. The authors prepared the TCRbeta library with unique molecular identifiers. TCRdb itself ran the PCR reads through MiXCR, one entry per CDR3 protein. The profile shows about 870,000 distinct CDR3 sequences, less than 20% of them singletons. The sequencing here drew on PBMCs, mostly from graft donor cells, taken 360 days after TCRalphabeta/CD19-depleted stem cell transplant. These TCRs come from a male patient younger than 18 who had a stem cell transplant for acute lymphoblastic leukemia, so the T cells may come from the graft donor.

This clonotype occurred many times. DNA of the CDR3: TGTGCCAGCAGCTCGCACAGGGACGGTTCTTCCCAGCATTTT. Encoded protein: CASSSHRDGSSQHF. The genes are TRBV7-8 and TRBJ1-5; perhaps TRBD1 as D (6 bases). Trimming took 4 bases from V and 11 from J, leaving 18 bases between them. The CDR3 runs to 14 residues. Germline-derived CDR1 and CDR2 are SGHVS and FQNEAQ.

V usage is TRBV4-1 and J usage is TRBJ2-7, with TRBD2 matching 11 bases. Germline V lookup: CDR1 MGHRA, CDR2 YSYEKL. J gave up 3 bases and V 4 bases, and 5 bases lay outside the gene matches. The CDR3 has 15 amino acids. CDR3 protein: CASSPAGTSGYEQYF. In DNA, the CDR3 is TGCGCCAGCAGCCCAGCCGGGACTAGCGGCTACGAGCAGTACTTC.

Only a few counts were recorded for this clonotype. This chain links TRBV7-8 with TRBJ1-5; TRBD1 is a possible D gene (5 bases). The CDR3 loop spans 17 amino acids. V was clipped by 0 bases and J by 5 bases, with 17 bases between them. The germline V gene encodes CDR1 SGHVS and CDR2 FQNEAQ. Here the CDR3 reads CASSLAGIVGGDQPQHF. The CDR3, as DNA: TGTGCCAGCAGCTTAGCGGGGATTGTGGGGGGGGATCAGCCCCAGCATTTT.

The sample holds a few counts of this clonotype. V usage is TRBV7-3 and J usage is TRBJ2-1, with D perhaps matching TRBD1 or TRBD2 (6 bases each). Trimming took 5 bases from V and 0 from J, leaving 17 bases between them. The V gene's germline CDR1 is SGHTA and CDR2 FQGTGA. This CDR3 is 17 amino acids long. CDR3 in amino acids: CASSVGGGPSSYNEQFF. The CDR3 DNA follows: TGTGCCAGCAGCGTCGGGGGCGGCCCGAGCTCCTACAATGAGCAGTTCTTC. The full variable domain, in which reference TRBV7-3 and TRBJ2-1 provide the parts outside the CDR3, is GAGVSQTPSNKVTEKGKYVELRCDPISGHTALYWYRQSLGQGPEFLIYFQGTGAADDSGLPNDRFFAVRPEGSVSTLKIQRTERGDSAVYLCASSVGGGPSSYNEQFFGPGTRLTVL.

This clonotype was detected only a few times. The chain carries TRBV2 and TRBJ2-7; D may match TRBD1 or TRBD2 (5 bases each). CDR1 is SNHLY, CDR2 FYNNEI, per germline. Trimming removed 3 bases at V and 3 bases at J, with 12 bases between. The CDR3 contains 14 residues. CDR3 DNA: TGTGCCAGCAGTGAGGGGGAGAATATCTACGAGCAGTACTTC. This gives the protein CASSEGENIYEQYF.

This clonotype was detected many times. The chain recombines TRBV29-1 with TRBJ2-7; no reliable D call. Between the trimmed V and J ends, which lost 3 bases and 6 bases, there was a span of 6 bases. The CDR3 covers 10 residues. CDR1 is SQVTM, CDR2 ANQGSEA, per germline. CDR3 coding DNA: TGCAGCGTTGAGTATACCGAGCAGTACTTC. Its protein is CSVEYTEQYF.

The chain combines TRBV6-2 or TRBV6-3 with TRBJ1-1; D perhaps matches TRBD1 (6 bases). Per germline, CDR1 MNHEY and CDR2 SVGEGT. This CDR3 is built from 15 residues. The V and J ends lost 5 bases and 0 bases respectively, with 13 bases between them. CDR3 amino acids: CASSTGQFMNTEAFF. As DNA, the CDR3 is TGTGCCAGCAGTACCGGACAGTTTATGAACACTGAAGCTTTCTTT.

This clonotype was found a few times. The V gene is TRBV6-5, the J gene TRBJ1-1; D gene uncertain. The CDR3 loop spans 11 amino acids. The V gene's germline CDR1 is MNHEY and CDR2 SVGAGI. Trimming pared 2 bases from V and 7 bases from J, leaving 5 bases between. As DNA, the CDR3 is TGTGCCAGCAGTTACGCAGATGAAGCTTTCTTT. Its protein is CASSYADEAFF.

This clonotype was detected only a few times. The chain links TRBV7-9 to TRBJ2-1; D remains ambiguous. The CDR3 is made up of 11 amino acids. The V end was cut by 5 bases, the J end by 8 bases, with 7 bases between. Germline CDR1 is SEHNR and CDR2 is FQNEAQ (reference sequence). CDR3 sequence (DNA): TGTGCCAGCAGCATAAACCATGAGCAGTTCTTC. It codes for CASSINHEQFF. Using reference TRBV7-9 and TRBJ2-1 for the parts outside the CDR3, the full variable domain is DTGVSQNPRHKITKRGQNVTFRCDPISEHNRLYWYRQTLGQGPEFLTYFQNEAQLEKSRLLSDRFSAERPKGSFSTLEIQRTEQGDSAMYLCASSINHEQFFGPGTRLTVL.

The chain employs TRBV29-1 and TRBJ2-5; TRBD1 is a possible D gene (5 bases). Trimming removed 6 bases from V and 2 bases from J, with 10 bases in between. Germline V gene sequence: CDR1 SQVTM, CDR2 ANQGSEA. The CDR3 extends over 12 amino acids. The CDR3 sequence is CSVSDSQETQYF. The CDR3 region has the DNA TGCAGCGTGAGCGACAGTCAAGAGACCCAGTACTTC.

This clonotype was seen a handful of times. This rearrangement joins TRBV20-1 to TRBJ2-7, with a possible D match to TRBD1 (6 bases). V lost 1 base, J lost 2 bases, and 15 bases lay in between. The CDR3 is made up of 15 amino acids. Germline loops: CDR1 DFQATT, CDR2 SNEGSKA (reference sequence). The CDR3 sequence: CSARVGASLAYEQYF. In DNA, the CDR3 is TGCAGTGCTAGAGTGGGGGCTAGCCTCGCCTACGAGCAGTACTTC.

This sequence joins TRBV9 and TRBJ2-1; 12 bases align to TRBD2. V lost 3 bases, J lost 8 bases, and 15 bases stayed unmatched. The CDR3 consists of 18 residues. Germline V gene sequence: CDR1 SGDLS, CDR2 YYNGEE. The CDR3 loop is CASSATILAGGRRDEQFF. The CDR3, as DNA: TGTGCCAGCAGCGCGACCATACTAGCGGGAGGCCGAAGGGATGAGCAGTTCTTC.

This clonotype was seen only a few times. The chain recombines TRBV7-9 with TRBJ2-7, with TRBD1 matching over 8 bases. The CDR3 runs 14 residues. Losses at the gene ends were 6 bases for V and 4 bases for J; bases not matched to a gene: 8. In germline, CDR1 is SEHNR, CDR2 FQNEAQ (reference sequence). CDR3 DNA sequence: TGTGCCAGCAGGCCCGGGACAGGCCTATACGAGCAGTACTTC. Residues: CASRPGTGLYEQYF.

The chain combines TRBV15 with TRBJ2-1; D not certain. Germline CDR1 and CDR2: LNHNV and YYDKDF (reference sequence). The CDR3 totals 14 residues. Trimming removed 0 bases at V and 6 bases at J, with 9 bases between. CDR3 nucleotide sequence: TGTGCCACCAGCAGAGAACTCGCCCCCAATGAGCAGTTCTTC. Residues: CATSRELAPNEQFF.

This clonotype was recorded many times. Here the CDR3 reads CASSLAPGRVDEQFF. CDR3 nucleotides: TGCGCCAGCAGCTTGGCCCCTGGGAGGGTGGATGAGCAGTTCTTC. The J gene is TRBJ2-1, the V gene TRBV5-1; 7 positions agree with TRBD2. Germline loops: CDR1 SGHRS, CDR2 YFSETQ. Losses at the gene ends were 0 bases for V and 8 bases for J; bases not matched to a gene: 8. The CDR3 has 15 amino acids. The full variable domain, its missing parts supplied by reference TRBV5-1 and TRBJ2-1, is KAGVTQTPRYLIKTRGQQVTLSCSPISGHRSVSWYQQTPGQGLQFLFEYFSETQRNKGNFPGRFSGRQFSNSRSEMNVSTLELGDSALYLCASSLAPGRVDEQFFGPGTRLTVL.

In DNA form, the CDR3 reads TGTGCCAGCAGTGAAATTGTTGGCGGGGAGCTGTTTTTT. Translating it yields CASSEIVGGELFF. The chain carries TRBV6-1 and TRBJ2-2; D ambiguous. V dropped 2 bases and J dropped 7 bases, with 8 bases sitting between them. The germline V gene encodes CDR1 MNHNS and CDR2 SASEGT. The CDR3 sequence is 13 residues long.

V gene TRBV10-3 combines with J gene TRBJ1-3, with D uncertain. Trimming stripped 2 bases from V and 8 bases from J, with 7 bases between. The germline gives CDR1 ENHRY, CDR2 SYGVKD. The CDR3 is 12 amino acids. CDR3 sequence: CAISELAYTIYF. In DNA, the CDR3 is TGTGCCATCAGTGAGCTAGCATACACCATATATTTT.

The chain is built from TRBV14 and TRBJ1-6; the D gene is possibly TRBD1 (5 bases). V dropped 0 bases and J dropped 6 bases, with 12 bases sitting between them. The CDR3 consists of 16 residues. CDR1 SGHDN and CDR2 FVKESK come from the germline V gene. CDR3 DNA sequence: TGTGCCAGCAGCCAAGAGTGGCGGGGGTTTAATTCACCCCTCCACTTT. It specifies CASSQEWRGFNSPLHF.